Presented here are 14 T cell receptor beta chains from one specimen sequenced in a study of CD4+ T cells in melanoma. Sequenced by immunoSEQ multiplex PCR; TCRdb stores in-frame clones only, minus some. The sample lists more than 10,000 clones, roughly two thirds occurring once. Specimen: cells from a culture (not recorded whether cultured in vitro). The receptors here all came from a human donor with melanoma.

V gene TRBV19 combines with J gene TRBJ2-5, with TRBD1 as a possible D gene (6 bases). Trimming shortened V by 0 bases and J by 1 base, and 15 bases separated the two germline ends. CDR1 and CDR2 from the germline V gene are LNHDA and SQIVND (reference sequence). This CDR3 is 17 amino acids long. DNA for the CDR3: TGTGCCAGTAGTATAGATATGGGGACACACTTCCAAGAGACCCAGTACTTC. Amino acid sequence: CASSIDMGTHFQETQYF.

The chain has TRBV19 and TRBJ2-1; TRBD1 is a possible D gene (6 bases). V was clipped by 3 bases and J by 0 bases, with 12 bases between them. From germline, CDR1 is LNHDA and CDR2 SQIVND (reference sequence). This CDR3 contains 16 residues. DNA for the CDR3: TGTGCCAGTAGTATCCGCAGGGGCAGCTCCTACAATGAGCAGTTCTTC. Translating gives CASSIRRGSSYNEQFF.

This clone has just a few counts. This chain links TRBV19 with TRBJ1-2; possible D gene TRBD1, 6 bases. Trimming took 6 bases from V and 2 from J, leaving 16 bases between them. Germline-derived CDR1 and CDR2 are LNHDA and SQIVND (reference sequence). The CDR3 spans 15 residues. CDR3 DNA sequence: TGTGCCAGTAGCCTGGACAGAGCCACAAACTATGGCTACACCTTC. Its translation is CASSLDRATNYGYTF.

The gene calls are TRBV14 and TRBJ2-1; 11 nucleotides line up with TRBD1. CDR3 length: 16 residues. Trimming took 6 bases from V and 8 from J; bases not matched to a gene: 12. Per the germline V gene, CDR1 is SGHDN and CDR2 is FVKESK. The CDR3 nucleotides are TGTGCCAGCAGACTCTCCGGGACAGGGGGTGGCGATGAGCAGTTCTTC. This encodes CASRLSGTGGGDEQFF.

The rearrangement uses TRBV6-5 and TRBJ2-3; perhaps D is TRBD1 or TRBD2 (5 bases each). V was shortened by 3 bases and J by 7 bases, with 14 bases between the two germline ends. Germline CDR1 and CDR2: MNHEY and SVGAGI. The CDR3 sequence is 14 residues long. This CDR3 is CASSYDGGPNTQYF. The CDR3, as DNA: TGTGCCAGCAGTTATGATGGGGGACCTAATACGCAGTATTTT.

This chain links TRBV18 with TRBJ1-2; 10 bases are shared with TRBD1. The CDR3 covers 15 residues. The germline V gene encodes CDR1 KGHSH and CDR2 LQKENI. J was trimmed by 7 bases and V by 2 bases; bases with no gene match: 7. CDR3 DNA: TGTGCCAGCTCACCAACGGACAGGGGGATTGCTGGCTACACCTTC. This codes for CASSPTDRGIAGYTF.

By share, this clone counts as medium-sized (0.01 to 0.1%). CDR3 loop: CASSHRDGQPQHF. DNA for the CDR3: TGTGCCAGCAGTCACAGGGATGGCCAGCCCCAGCATTTT. The V call is TRBV6-5, the J call TRBJ1-5, with D perhaps TRBD1 (6 bases). The V gene lost 5 bases and the J gene lost 7 bases, with 12 bases spanning the gap. Germline-derived CDR1 and CDR2 are MNHEY and SVGAGI. The length of the CDR3 is 13 residues.

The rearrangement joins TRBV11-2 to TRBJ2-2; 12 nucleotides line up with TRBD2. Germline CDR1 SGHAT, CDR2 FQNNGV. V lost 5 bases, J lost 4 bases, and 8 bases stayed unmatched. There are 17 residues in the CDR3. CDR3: CASSPRLAGAFTGELFF. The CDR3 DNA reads TGTGCCAGCAGCCCCCGACTAGCGGGGGCCTTCACCGGGGAGCTGTTTTTT.

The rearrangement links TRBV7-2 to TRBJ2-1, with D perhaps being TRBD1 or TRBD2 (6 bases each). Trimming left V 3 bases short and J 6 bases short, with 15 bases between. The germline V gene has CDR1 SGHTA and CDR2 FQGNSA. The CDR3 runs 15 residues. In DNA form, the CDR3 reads TGTGCCAGCAGCTTGAGGGGGGACGCTTTCAATGAGCAGTTCTTC. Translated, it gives CASSLRGDAFNEQFF.

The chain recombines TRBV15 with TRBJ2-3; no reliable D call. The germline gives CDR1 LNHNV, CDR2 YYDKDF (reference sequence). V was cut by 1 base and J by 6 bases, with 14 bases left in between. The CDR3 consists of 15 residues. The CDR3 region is CATSRGLQLQDTQYF. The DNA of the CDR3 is TGTGCCACCAGCAGAGGACTGCAACTACAGGATACGCAGTATTTT.

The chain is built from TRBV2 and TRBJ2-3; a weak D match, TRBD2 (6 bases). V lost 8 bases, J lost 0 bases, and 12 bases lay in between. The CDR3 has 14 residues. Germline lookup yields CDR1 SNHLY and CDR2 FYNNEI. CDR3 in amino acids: CASGLRGSTDTQYF. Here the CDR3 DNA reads TGTGCCAGCGGCTTGCGGGGCAGCACAGATACGCAGTATTTT.

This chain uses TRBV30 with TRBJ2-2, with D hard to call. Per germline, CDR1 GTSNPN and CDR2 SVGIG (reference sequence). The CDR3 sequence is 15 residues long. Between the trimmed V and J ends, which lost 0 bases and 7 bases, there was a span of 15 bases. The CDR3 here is CAWSVAWQTDGELFF. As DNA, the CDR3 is TGTGCCTGGAGTGTAGCTTGGCAGACGGACGGGGAGCTGTTTTTT.

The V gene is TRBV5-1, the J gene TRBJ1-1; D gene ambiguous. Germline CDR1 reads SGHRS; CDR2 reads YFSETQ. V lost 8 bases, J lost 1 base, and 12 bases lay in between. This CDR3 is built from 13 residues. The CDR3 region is CASQLWSNTEAFF. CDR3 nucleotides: TGCGCCAGTCAGTTGTGGTCGAACACTGAAGCTTTCTTT. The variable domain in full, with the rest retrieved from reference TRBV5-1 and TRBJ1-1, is KAGVTQTPRYLIKTRGQQVTLSCSPISGHRSVSWYQQTPGQGLQFLFEYFSETQRNKGNFPGRFSGRQFSNSRSEMNVSTLELGDSALYLCASQLWSNTEAFFGQGTRLTVV.

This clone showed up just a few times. CDR3: CASSPGTETGTGELFF. CDR3 in DNA: TGCGCCAGCAGCCCCGGGACAGAAACAGGGACCGGGGAGCTGTTTTTT. The chain couples TRBV5-1 to TRBJ2-2; 7 nucleotides match TRBD1. Germline CDR1 is SGHRS and CDR2 is YFSETQ. The CDR3 is made up of 16 amino acids. Losses at the gene ends were 4 bases for V and 5 bases for J; bases not matched to a gene: 11.